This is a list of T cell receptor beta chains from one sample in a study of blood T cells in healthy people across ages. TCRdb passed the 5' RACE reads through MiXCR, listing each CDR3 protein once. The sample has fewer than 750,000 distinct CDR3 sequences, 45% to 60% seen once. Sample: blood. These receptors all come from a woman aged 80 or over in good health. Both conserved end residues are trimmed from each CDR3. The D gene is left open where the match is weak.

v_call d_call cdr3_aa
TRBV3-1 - ASSQAWGYNERY
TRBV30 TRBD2 AWSGTSLGQNEQF
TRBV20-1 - SARTDQETQY
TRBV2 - ASSRIGRSYEQY
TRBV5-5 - ASSLVGGFTDTQY
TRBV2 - ASREGDYQETQY
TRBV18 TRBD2 ASSPRYSGRPSYNEQY
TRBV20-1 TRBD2 SARDPTSGRTAEQY
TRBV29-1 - SVDRGGTDTQY
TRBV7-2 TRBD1 ASSFIGTVTLSEQY
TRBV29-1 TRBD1 SAEGGGSEKLF
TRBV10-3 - AISARGDFTDTQY
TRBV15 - ATSRDPRQGSEKLF
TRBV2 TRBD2 ASRIPGLAGADTQY
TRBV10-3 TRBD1 AISGPGQGTYEQY
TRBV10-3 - AISLGVNEQF